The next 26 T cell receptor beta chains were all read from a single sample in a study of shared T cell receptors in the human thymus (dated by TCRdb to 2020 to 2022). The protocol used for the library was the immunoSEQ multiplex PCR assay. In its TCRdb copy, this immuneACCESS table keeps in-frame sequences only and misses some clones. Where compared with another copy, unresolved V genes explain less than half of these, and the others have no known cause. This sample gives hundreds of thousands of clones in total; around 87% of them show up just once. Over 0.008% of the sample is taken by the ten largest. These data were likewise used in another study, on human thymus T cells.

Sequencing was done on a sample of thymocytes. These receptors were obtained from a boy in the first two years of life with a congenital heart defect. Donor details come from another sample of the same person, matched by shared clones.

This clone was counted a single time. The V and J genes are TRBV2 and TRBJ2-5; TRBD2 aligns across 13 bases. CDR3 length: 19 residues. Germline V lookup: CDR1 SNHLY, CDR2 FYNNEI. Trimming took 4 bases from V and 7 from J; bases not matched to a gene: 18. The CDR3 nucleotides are TGTGCCAGCAGTGTGCCCCGACTAGCGGGGGGCACCCCCCGGTGGACCCAGTACTTC. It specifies CASSVPRLAGGTPRWTQYF.

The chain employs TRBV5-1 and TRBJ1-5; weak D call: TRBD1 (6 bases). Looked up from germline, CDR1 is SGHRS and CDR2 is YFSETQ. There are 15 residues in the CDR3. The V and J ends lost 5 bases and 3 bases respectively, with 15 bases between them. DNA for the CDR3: TGCGCCAGCAGGACTCGACAGGAAATCAATCAGCCCCAGCATTTT. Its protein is CASRTRQEINQPQHF.

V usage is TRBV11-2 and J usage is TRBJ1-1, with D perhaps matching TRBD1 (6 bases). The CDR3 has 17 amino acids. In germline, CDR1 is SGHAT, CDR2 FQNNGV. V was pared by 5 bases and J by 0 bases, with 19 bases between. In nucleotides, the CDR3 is TGTGCCAGCAGCCACGGTTTGGGGGCAGCTCTGAACACTGAAGCTTTCTTT. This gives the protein CASSHGLGAALNTEAFF. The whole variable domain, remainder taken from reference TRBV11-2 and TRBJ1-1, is EAGVAQSPRYKIIEKRQSVAFWCNPISGHATLYWYQQILGQGPKLLIQFQNNGVVDDSQLPKDRFSAERLKGVDSTLKIQPAKLEDSAVYLCASSHGLGAALNTEAFFGQGTRLTVV.

The CDR3 DNA reads as TGTGCCAGCAGCTTGCAGGGGAGAAATCAGCCCCAGCATTTT. Amino acids: CASSLQGRNQPQHF. V is TRBV7-6 and J is TRBJ1-5; D is perhaps TRBD1 (6 bases). The ends were cut back, 3 bases at V and 4 bases at J, with 10 bases in the middle. The CDR3 loop spans 14 amino acids. The germline gives CDR1 SGHVS, CDR2 FNYEAQ.

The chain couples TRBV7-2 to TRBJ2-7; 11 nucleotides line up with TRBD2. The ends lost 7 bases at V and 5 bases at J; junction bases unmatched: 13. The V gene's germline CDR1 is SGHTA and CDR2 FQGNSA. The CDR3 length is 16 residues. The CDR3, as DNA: TGTGCCAGCACCGGAGGGACTAGCGGTCTGGAGGACGAGCAGTACTTC. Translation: CASTGGTSGLEDEQYF.

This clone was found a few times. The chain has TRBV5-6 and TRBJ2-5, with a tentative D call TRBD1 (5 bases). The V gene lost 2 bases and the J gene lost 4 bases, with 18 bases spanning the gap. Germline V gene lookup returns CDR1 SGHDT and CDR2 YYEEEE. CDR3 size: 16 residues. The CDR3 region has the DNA TGTGCCAGCAGCTTCAGACAGCTAAAACGTTCAGAGACCCAGTACTTC. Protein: CASSFRQLKRSETQYF.

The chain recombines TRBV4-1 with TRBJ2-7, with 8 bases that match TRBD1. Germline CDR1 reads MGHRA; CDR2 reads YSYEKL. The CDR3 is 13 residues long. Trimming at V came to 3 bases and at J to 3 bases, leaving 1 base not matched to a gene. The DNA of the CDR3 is TGCGCCAGCAGCCAGGGACAGGACTACGAGCAGTACTTC. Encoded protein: CASSQGQDYEQYF.

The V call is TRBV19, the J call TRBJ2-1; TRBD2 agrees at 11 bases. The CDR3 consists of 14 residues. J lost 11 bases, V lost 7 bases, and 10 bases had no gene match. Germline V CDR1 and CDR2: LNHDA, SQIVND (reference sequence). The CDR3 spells CASTVGLAGGKQFF. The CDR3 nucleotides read TGTGCCAGTACGGTCGGCCTAGCGGGAGGTAAGCAGTTCTTC.

The CDR3: CASRSRESYEQYF. The DNA for the CDR3 is TGTGCAAGTCGCTCCCGGGAGAGCTACGAGCAGTACTTC. V usage is TRBV12-2 and J usage is TRBJ2-7; TRBD2 is the table's D call and was not checked against the DNA. TRBV12-2 is shown as a pseudogene. The length of the CDR3 is 13 residues.

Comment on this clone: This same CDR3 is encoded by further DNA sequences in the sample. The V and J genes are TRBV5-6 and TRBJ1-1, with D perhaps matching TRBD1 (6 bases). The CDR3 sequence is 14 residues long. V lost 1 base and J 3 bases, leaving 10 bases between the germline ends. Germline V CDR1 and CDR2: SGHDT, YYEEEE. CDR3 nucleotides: TGTGCCAGCAGCTTGTCCAGGGGCGACACTGAAGCTTTCTTT. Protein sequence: CASSLSRGDTEAFF.

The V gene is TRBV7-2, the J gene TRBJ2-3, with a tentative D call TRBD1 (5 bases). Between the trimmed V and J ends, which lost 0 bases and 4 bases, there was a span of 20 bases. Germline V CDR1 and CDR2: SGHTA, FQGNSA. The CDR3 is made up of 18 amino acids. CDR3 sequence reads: CASSLAQSVKGVADTQYF. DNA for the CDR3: TGTGCCAGCAGCTTAGCGCAATCAGTGAAAGGGGTTGCAGATACGCAGTATTTT.

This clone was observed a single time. The CDR3: CASSLVGRIVHYEQYF. The CDR3 DNA reads TGTGCCAGCAGCTTAGTGGGGCGGATCGTTCACTACGAGCAGTACTTC. This rearrangement joins TRBV11-1 to TRBJ2-7; TRBD1 might be the D (5 bases). The germline gives CDR1 SGHAT, CDR2 FQDESV (reference sequence). The V gene lost 1 base and the J gene lost 3 bases, with 16 bases spanning the gap. The CDR3 extends over 16 amino acids.

The CDR3 sequence is CAWSVAGEPDTQYF. CDR3 bases: TGTGCCTGGAGTGTAGCGGGGGAACCAGATACGCAGTATTTT. This chain joins TRBV30 and TRBJ2-3; 8 nucleotides line up with TRBD2. The germline gives CDR1 GTSNPN, CDR2 SVGIG (reference sequence). V dropped 0 bases and J dropped 4; count of bases not matched to a gene: 3. The CDR3 consists of 14 residues.

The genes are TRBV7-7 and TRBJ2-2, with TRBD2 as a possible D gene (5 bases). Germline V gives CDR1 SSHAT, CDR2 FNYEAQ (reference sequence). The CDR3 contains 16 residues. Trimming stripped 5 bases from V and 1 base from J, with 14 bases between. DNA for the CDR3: TGTGCCAGCAGCCTCGCAGCGGACCGGAACACCGGGGAGCTGTTTTTT. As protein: CASSLAADRNTGELFF.

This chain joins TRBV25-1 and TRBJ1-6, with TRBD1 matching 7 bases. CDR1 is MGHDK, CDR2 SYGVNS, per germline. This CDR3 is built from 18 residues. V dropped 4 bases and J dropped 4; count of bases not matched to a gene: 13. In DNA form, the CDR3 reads TGTGCCAGCAGTGGGGACCCTCCGGGACAGTCTTATAATTCACCCCTCCACTTT. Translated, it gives CASSGDPPGQSYNSPLHF.

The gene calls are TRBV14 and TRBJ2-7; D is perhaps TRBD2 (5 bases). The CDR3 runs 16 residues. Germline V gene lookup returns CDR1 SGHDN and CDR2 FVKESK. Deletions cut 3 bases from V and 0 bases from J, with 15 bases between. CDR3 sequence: CASSHISGVYSYEQYF. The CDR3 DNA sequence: TGTGCCAGCAGCCACATAAGCGGAGTATACTCCTACGAGCAGTACTTC.

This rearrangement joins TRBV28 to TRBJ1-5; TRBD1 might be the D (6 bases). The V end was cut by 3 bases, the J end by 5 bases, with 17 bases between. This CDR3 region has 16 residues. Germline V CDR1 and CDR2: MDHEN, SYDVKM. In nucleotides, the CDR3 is TGTGCCAGCAGTTTTAGGTGGGACATTCCCTATCAGCCCCAGCATTTT. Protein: CASSFRWDIPYQPQHF. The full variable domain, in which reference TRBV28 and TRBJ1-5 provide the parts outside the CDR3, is DVKVTQSSRYLVKRTGEKVFLECVQDMDHENMFWYRQDPGLGLRLIYFSYDVKMKEKGDIPEGYSVSREKKERFSLILESASTNQTSMYLCASSFRWDIPYQPQHFGDGTRLSIL.

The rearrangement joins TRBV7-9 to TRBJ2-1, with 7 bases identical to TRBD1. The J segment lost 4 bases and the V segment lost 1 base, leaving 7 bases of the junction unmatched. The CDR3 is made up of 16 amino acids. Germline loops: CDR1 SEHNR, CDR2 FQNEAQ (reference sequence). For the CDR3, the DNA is TGTGCCAGCAGCTTAGAGTGGTCAGGGGGATACAATGAGCAGTTCTTC. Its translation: CASSLEWSGGYNEQFF.

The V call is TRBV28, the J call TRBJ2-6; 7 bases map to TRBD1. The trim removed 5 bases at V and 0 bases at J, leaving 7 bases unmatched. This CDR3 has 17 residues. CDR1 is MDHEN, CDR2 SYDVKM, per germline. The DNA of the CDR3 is TGTGCCAGCAGTCTTAGGGACAGTCTCTCTGGGGCCAACGTCCTGACTTTC. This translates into CASSLRDSLSGANVLTF.

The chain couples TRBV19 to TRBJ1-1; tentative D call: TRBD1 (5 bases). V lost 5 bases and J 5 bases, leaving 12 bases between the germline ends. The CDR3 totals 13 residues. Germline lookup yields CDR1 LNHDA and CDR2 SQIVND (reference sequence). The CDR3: CASSRGAWTEAFF. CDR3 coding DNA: TGTGCCAGTAGTCGTGGGGCGTGGACTGAAGCTTTCTTT.

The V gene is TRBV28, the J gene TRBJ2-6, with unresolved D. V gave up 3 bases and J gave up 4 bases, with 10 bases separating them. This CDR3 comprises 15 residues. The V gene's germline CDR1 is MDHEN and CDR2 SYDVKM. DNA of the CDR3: TGTGCCAGCAGTTTCGCCGGTGCGGGGGCCAACGTCCTGACTTTC. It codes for CASSFAGAGANVLTF.

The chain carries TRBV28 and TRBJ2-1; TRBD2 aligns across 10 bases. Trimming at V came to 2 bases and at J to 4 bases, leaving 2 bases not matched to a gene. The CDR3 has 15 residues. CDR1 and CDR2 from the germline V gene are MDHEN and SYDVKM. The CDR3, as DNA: TGTGCCAGCAGTTTAGGGACTAGCGATTACAATGAGCAGTTCTTC. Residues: CASSLGTSDYNEQFF.

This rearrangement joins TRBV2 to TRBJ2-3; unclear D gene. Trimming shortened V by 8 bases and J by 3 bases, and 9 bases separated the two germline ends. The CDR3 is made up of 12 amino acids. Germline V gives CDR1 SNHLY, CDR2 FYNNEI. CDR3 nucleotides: TGTGCCAGCCTGGGCATAACAGATACGCAGTATTTT. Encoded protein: CASLGITDTQYF.

CDR3 nucleotide sequence: TGTGCCAGCAGCTTGTTGACAGGGGGCTCCTACGAGCAGTACTTC. Translation gives CASSLLTGGSYEQYF. V is TRBV5-5 and J is TRBJ2-7, with TRBD1 matching 9 bases. The CDR3 totals 15 residues. V gave up 1 base and J gave up 0 bases; unmatched junction bases: 2. The germline V gene has CDR1 SGHKS and CDR2 YYEKEE (reference sequence).

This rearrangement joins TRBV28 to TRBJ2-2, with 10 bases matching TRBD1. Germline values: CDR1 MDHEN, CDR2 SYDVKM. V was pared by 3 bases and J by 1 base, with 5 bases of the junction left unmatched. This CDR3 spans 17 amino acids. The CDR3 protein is CASSLRQGARNTGELFF. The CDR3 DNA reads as TGTGCCAGCAGTTTGAGACAGGGGGCGAGGAACACCGGGGAGCTGTTTTTT. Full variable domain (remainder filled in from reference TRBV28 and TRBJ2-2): DVKVTQSSRYLVKRTGEKVFLECVQDMDHENMFWYRQDPGLGLRLIYFSYDVKMKEKGDIPEGYSVSREKKERFSLILESASTNQTSMYLCASSLRQGARNTGELFFGEGSRLTVL.

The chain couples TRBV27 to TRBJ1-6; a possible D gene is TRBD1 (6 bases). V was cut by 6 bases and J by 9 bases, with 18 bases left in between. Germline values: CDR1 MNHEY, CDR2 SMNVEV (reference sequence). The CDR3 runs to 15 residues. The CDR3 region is CASRAVAGAGSPLHF. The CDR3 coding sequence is TGTGCCAGCAGAGCGGTGGCGGGGGCCGGTTCACCCCTCCACTTT.